Listed below are T cell receptor beta chains from one sample, sequenced in a study of blood T cell repertoires in COVID-19. Clones were sequenced by immunoSEQ multiplex PCR, and TCRdb holds only the in-frame ones, with some missing. Among about 280,000 clones listed, approximately 90% were seen once. The source material was peripheral blood. The receptors stem from a woman aged 25 to 39 with active or convalescent COVID-19. Both conserved end residues are part of each CDR3. D genes are given only for firm matches. For some rows the clone size is stated as once, few or many, or as a class when expanded; others skip it.

clone_size	v_call	d_call	j_call	cdr3_aa	cdr3_nt
-	TRBV4-1	TRBD1	TRBJ2-3	CASSQETGTVGASTDTQYF	TGCGCCAGCAGCCAAGAAACCGGGACAGTAGGAGCTAGCACAGATACGCAGTATTTT
once	TRBV28	-	TRBJ2-1	CASSLTQGIGEQFF	TGTGCCAGCAGTCTGACTCAGGGTATTGGTGAGCAGTTCTTC
once	TRBV2	TRBD2	TRBJ2-1	CASSDSGGGYNEQFF	TGTGCCAGCAGTGATAGTGGGGGGGGCTACAATGAGCAGTTCTTC
-	TRBV19	TRBD2	TRBJ2-1	CASSPQTSSDEQFF	TGTGCCAGTAGCCCCCAGACTAGCAGCGATGAGCAGTTCTTC
-	TRBV18	TRBD1	TRBJ1-2	CASSPRDREGYTF	TGTGCCAGCTCTCCCCGGGACAGGGAGGGCTACACCTTC
-	TRBV30	-	TRBJ1-2	CAWSYSTGIWYGYTF	TGTGCCTGGAGTTACTCCACAGGGATATGGTATGGCTACACCTTC
-	TRBV7-8	-	TRBJ1-6	CASSFRGLYNSPLHF	TGTGCCAGCAGCTTTAGGGGGTTGTATAATTCACCCCTCCACTTT
-	TRBV5-1	-	TRBJ2-7	CASSLWTGETYEQYF	TGCGCCAGCAGCTTGTGGACGGGGGAAACCTACGAGCAGTACTTC
once	TRBV28	-	TRBJ1-2	CASTLGAVYGYTF	TGTGCCAGCACCCTAGGGGCAGTTTATGGCTACACCTTC
-	TRBV6-2/TRBV6-3	TRBD1	TRBJ1-5	CASSYGTGGYNQPQHF	TGTGCCAGCAGTTACGGAACAGGGGGATATAATCAGCCCCAGCATTTT
-	TRBV18	TRBD1	TRBJ1-1	CASSPNGQANTEAFF	TGTGCCAGCTCACCAAACGGACAGGCGAACACTGAAGCTTTCTTT
-	TRBV9	-	TRBJ2-2	CASSVTGSNTGELFF	TGTGCCAGCAGCGTAACAGGGTCAAACACCGGGGAGCTGTTTTTT
-	TRBV9	-	TRBJ1-1	CASSVGGRMNTEAFF	TGTGCCAGCAGCGTAGGCGGCAGAATGAACACTGAAGCTTTCTTT
-	TRBV5-4	TRBD2	TRBJ2-3	CASSWTSGGPDTQYF	TGTGCCAGCAGCTGGACTAGCGGGGGCCCAGATACGCAGTATTTT
-	TRBV9	-	TRBJ2-3	CASSVGLHTTDTQYF	TGTGCCAGCAGCGTAGGACTACATACTACAGATACGCAGTATTTT
-	TRBV6-2/TRBV6-3	TRBD1	TRBJ1-5	CASSLRDSSNQPQHF	TGTGCCAGCAGCCTCCGGGACAGCTCGAATCAGCCCCAGCATTTT
-	TRBV5-1	-	TRBJ1-1	CASSFGLIPGSEAFF	TGCGCCAGCAGCTTCGGGTTGATTCCGGGATCTGAAGCTTTCTTT
once	TRBV6-2/TRBV6-3	TRBD2	TRBJ2-7	CASSRLAGGYEQYF	TGTGCCAGCAGTAGACTAGCGGGGGGATACGAGCAGTACTTC
-	TRBV24-1	TRBD1	TRBJ1-6	CATSDGHRGTPLHF	TGTGCCACCAGTGACGGACACAGGGGTACACCCCTCCACTTT
-	TRBV6-2/TRBV6-3	-	TRBJ1-2	CASSYSQVMSLPYTF	TGTGCCAGCAGTTACTCGCAAGTGATGAGCCTTCCGTACACCTTC
-	TRBV28	TRBD1	TRBJ1-5	CASTSETGQAWGNQPQHF	TGTGCCAGCACCTCGGAAACGGGACAGGCGTGGGGCAATCAGCCCCAGCATTTT
-	TRBV7-9	TRBD1	TRBJ1-2	CASSGTGGNYGYTF	TGTGCCAGCAGTGGGACAGGGGGCAACTATGGCTACACCTTC
few	TRBV7-2	-	TRBJ2-1	CASSYSGVSYNEQFF	TGTGCCAGCAGCTACTCAGGGGTCTCCTACAATGAGCAGTTCTTC
-	TRBV24-1	TRBD1	TRBJ1-6	CATSSGTDPSPGNSPLHF	TGTGCCACCAGTTCCGGGACAGATCCATCCCCGGGGAATTCACCCCTCCACTTT